One and the same sample provided the 30 T cell receptor beta chains below, sequenced in a study of blood T cell repertoires in COVID-19. The data were produced by immunoSEQ multiplex PCR, yet TCRdb's version contains in-frame clones alone and is incomplete. Here the sample spans 65,000 to 85,000 clones, around 87% being singletons. The specimen sequenced was peripheral blood. These receptors all stem from a woman aged 18-29 years with acute or convalescent COVID-19.

The chain joins TRBV5-1 to TRBJ2-5, with 13 bases that match TRBD2. CDR3 length equals 18 residues. V was clipped by 0 bases and J by 4 bases; unmatched bases: 9. Germline lookup yields CDR1 SGHRS and CDR2 YFSETQ. The CDR3, as DNA: TGCGCCAGCAGCTTGGGGGGACTAGCGGGGACCCGGGGAGAGACCCAGTACTTC. It translates to CASSLGGLAGTRGETQYF.

The chain recombines TRBV5-6 with TRBJ2-7, with 9 bases identical to TRBD1. Germline V gene data show CDR1 as SGHDT and CDR2 as YYEEEE. The V gene end was trimmed by 3 bases and the J gene end by 5 bases; junction bases not matched to a gene: 9. The CDR3 contains 15 residues. This CDR3 is CASSYEGTGLNEQYF. The DNA of the CDR3 is TGTGCCAGCAGCTACGAAGGGACAGGGCTAAACGAGCAGTACTTC.

The chain joins TRBV2 to TRBJ1-3, with a possible D match to TRBD1 (6 bases). V lost 5 bases and J 4 bases, leaving 12 bases between the germline ends. This CDR3 region has 14 residues. The V gene's germline CDR1 is SNHLY and CDR2 FYNNEI. The CDR3 is CASSPDRFGNTIYF. The CDR3 DNA reads as TGTGCCAGCAGTCCGGACAGATTCGGAAACACCATATATTTT.

This chain connects TRBV11-1 to TRBJ2-7, with D perhaps TRBD2 (6 bases). V was pared by 5 bases and J by 7 bases, with 15 bases between. The CDR3 is 13 amino acids. CDR1 and CDR2 from the germline V gene are SGHAT and FQDESV (reference sequence). CDR3 in DNA: TGTGCCAGCAGCCCCGGGGAGGTGAGGGAGCAGTACTTC. It is translated as CASSPGEVREQYF.

The rearrangement links TRBV5-5 to TRBJ1-2, with D unclear. Per the germline V gene, CDR1 is SGHKS and CDR2 is YYEKEE (reference sequence). V was clipped by 2 bases and J by 8 bases, with 7 bases between them. The CDR3 spans 11 residues. The CDR3 DNA follows: TGTGCCAGCAGCTTTAATCAGGGCTACACCTTC. It is translated as CASSFNQGYTF.

The chain couples TRBV6-4 to TRBJ1-1; the match to TRBD1 covers 7 bases. Germline-derived CDR1 and CDR2 are MRHNA and SNTAGT. Trimming at V came to 6 bases and at J to 0 bases, leaving 1 base not matched to a gene. The CDR3 has 13 amino acids. DNA of the CDR3: TGTGCCAGCAGACAGGGGATGAACACTGAAGCTTTCTTT. This gives the protein CASRQGMNTEAFF.

The chain uses TRBV2 and TRBJ2-1, with TRBD2 identical over 8 bases. CDR1 and CDR2 from the germline V gene are SNHLY and FYNNEI. Germline trimming cut 6 bases from V and 7 bases from J; bases unmatched to any gene: 20. The CDR3 has 18 amino acids. The DNA for the CDR3 is TGTGCCAGCAGCCACCAGTCCGGGGCGGGGGGCCAAGGGAATGAGCAGTTCTTC. This translates into CASSHQSGAGGQGNEQFF.

On this clone itself: With a far larger clone one base away, a read error is the likely cause. J is TRBJ2-7 and V is TRBV2, with D possibly being TRBD2 (6 bases). The germline gives CDR1 SNHLY, CDR2 FYNNEI. CDR3 length: 14 amino acids. Between the trimmed V and J ends, which lost 8 bases and 6 bases, there was a span of 20 bases. The CDR3 DNA sequence: TGTGCCAGCTGTGGGGGTACGGTGCGGGGCGAGCAGTACTTC. Translated, it gives CASCGGTVRGEQYF.

The genes are TRBV2 and TRBJ2-7; 11 positions agree with TRBD2. Germline values: CDR1 SNHLY, CDR2 FYNNEI. The CDR3 contains 14 residues. V lost 7 bases and J lost 3; bases outside the gene matches: 5. The CDR3 sequence: CASTGTSGNYEQYF. The DNA for the CDR3 is TGTGCCAGCACGGGGACTAGCGGAAACTACGAGCAGTACTTC. The full variable domain, with the rest looked up from reference TRBV2 and TRBJ2-7, is EPEVTQTPSHQVTQMGQEVILRCVPISNHLYFYWYRQILGQKVEFLVSFYNNEISEKSEIFDDQFSVERPDGSNFTLKIRSTKLEDSAMYFCASTGTSGNYEQYFGPGTRLTVT.

This clone was seen only once. The chain has TRBV3-1 (or the pseudogene TRBV3-2) and TRBJ2-2, with 11 bases lining up with TRBD2. The CDR3 spans 18 residues. Germline lookup yields CDR1 LGHDT and CDR2 YNNKEL (reference sequence). V lost 5 bases to trimming and J lost 3 bases; unmatched junction nucleotides: 11. The DNA for the CDR3 is TGTGCCAGCAGCAAAGCCCCTAGCGGGGGGTTCTACACCGGGGAGCTGTTTTTT. Its protein is CASSKAPSGGFYTGELFF.

The CDR3 DNA reads TGTGCCACCAGTGCGCGGGGTGAGCAGTTCTTC. It yields the protein CATSARGEQFF. This chain uses TRBV24-1 with TRBJ2-1; a weak D match, TRBD2 (6 bases). The CDR3 runs to 11 residues. The germline V and J ends were trimmed by 5 bases and 9 bases, with 7 bases remaining between them. In germline, CDR1 is KGHDR, CDR2 SFDVKD.

The chain combines TRBV19 with TRBJ2-1, with D possibly being TRBD2 (7 bases). V lost 0 bases and J 5 bases, leaving 20 bases between the germline ends. From germline, CDR1 is LNHDA and CDR2 SQIVND (reference sequence). This CDR3 contains 18 residues. The CDR3 DNA reads as TGTGCCAGTAGTATAGATGGGTGGCGGTCGGGGGGCCACAATGAGCAGTTCTTC. Translated, it gives CASSIDGWRSGGHNEQFF.

This clone came up a few times. The sample contains more than one DNA sequence encoding this CDR3. V gene TRBV14 combines with J gene TRBJ1-6, with 7 bases lining up with TRBD1. With V trimmed by 3 bases and J by 10 bases, 3 bases remained unmatched. The CDR3 is made up of 13 amino acids. CDR1 is SGHDN, CDR2 FVKESK, per germline. The CDR3 is CASSQTGQSPLHF. For the CDR3, the DNA is TGTGCCAGCAGCCAGACGGGACAGTCACCCCTCCACTTT.

The chain joins TRBV6-5 to TRBJ2-7; 10 bases match TRBD1. Germline trimming cut 8 bases from V and 5 bases from J; bases unmatched to any gene: 6. The CDR3 covers 13 residues. Germline V gene data show CDR1 as MNHEY and CDR2 as SVGAGI. As DNA, the CDR3 is TGTGCCAGCCGGGACAGGGGATACGACGAGCAGTACTTC. Protein: CASRDRGYDEQYF.

This rearrangement joins TRBV19 to TRBJ1-4; 8 bases fit TRBD1. CDR1 is LNHDA and CDR2 is SQIVND in the germline V gene (reference sequence). J was trimmed by 3 bases and V by 9 bases; bases with no gene match: 6. There are 14 residues in the CDR3. As DNA, the CDR3 is TGTGCCAGCCACAGGGGGACTGCTAATGAAAAACTGTTTTTT. Protein product: CASHRGTANEKLFF.

A single count supports this clone. The chain recombines TRBV5-6 with TRBJ1-6, with D possibly TRBD1 on 5 matching bases. The germline V gene encodes CDR1 SGHDT and CDR2 YYEEEE. Trimming took 4 bases from V and 13 from J, leaving 18 bases between them. The CDR3 consists of 14 residues. In DNA form, the CDR3 reads TGTGCCAGCAGCCCGGGGGAAAAAGGCGTTCCCCTCCACTTT. Its protein product is CASSPGEKGVPLHF.

This clone was seen just once. This chain links TRBV11-3 with TRBJ1-6, with D perhaps matching TRBD1 (6 bases). The length of the CDR3 is 13 residues. Deletions cut 7 bases from V and 11 bases from J, with 15 bases between. Germline V lookup: CDR1 SGHNT, CDR2 YENEEA. The CDR3 DNA reads TGTGCCAGCACCTCGATCACAGGGCCACCCCTCCACTTT. It encodes CASTSITGPPLHF.

The chain couples TRBV4-1 to TRBJ2-5, with 10 bases identical to TRBD2. The CDR3 totals 17 residues. Trimming cost V 4 bases and J 1 base; bases outside gene matches: 9. Germline CDR1 reads MGHRA; CDR2 reads YSYEKL. The CDR3 nucleotides read TGCGCCAGCAGCCGACTTCCAGCGGGAGGGACCCAAGAGACCCAGTACTTC. Protein: CASSRLPAGGTQETQYF.

V is TRBV4-3 and J is TRBJ1-4; D uncertain. This CDR3 region has 13 residues. V gave up 1 base and J gave up 12 bases, with 12 bases separating them. The V gene's germline CDR1 is LGHNA and CDR2 YSLEER. This CDR3 is CASSQVPGSELFF. The DNA of the CDR3 is TGCGCCAGCAGCCAAGTTCCGGGTTCGGAACTGTTTTTT.

J is TRBJ1-3 and V is TRBV6-5; 10 nucleotides agree with TRBD1. V gave up 7 bases and J gave up 3 bases; unmatched junction bases: 3. The germline V gene encodes CDR1 MNHEY and CDR2 SVGAGI. The CDR3 covers 14 residues. The CDR3 bases are TGTGCCAGCATGCGGACAGGGGGTGGAAACACCATATATTTT. Amino acids: CASMRTGGGNTIYF.

This clone is a singleton in its sample. The V and J genes are TRBV13 and TRBJ1-1; 9 nucleotides match TRBD1. This CDR3 contains 15 residues. CDR1 and CDR2 (germline): PRHDT, FYEKMQ (reference sequence). V was pared by 5 bases and J by 0 bases, with 4 bases of the junction left unmatched. The CDR3 is CASSPGTGMNTEAFF. CDR3 nucleotide sequence: TGTGCCAGCAGCCCAGGGACAGGGATGAACACTGAAGCTTTCTTT.

The chain uses TRBV28 and TRBJ1-3; D not resolved. Trimming took off 9 bases at V and 4 bases at J, with 16 bases between the two ends. The germline V gene encodes CDR1 MDHEN and CDR2 SYDVKM. This CDR3 comprises 14 residues. CDR3: CASHGGMAGNTIYF. The CDR3 bases are TGTGCCAGTCATGGAGGGATGGCGGGAAACACCATATATTTT.

The V and J genes are TRBV6-5 and TRBJ1-1; no reliable D call. CDR1 is MNHEY, CDR2 SVGAGI, per germline. The CDR3 is 14 amino acids. V was trimmed by 5 bases and J by 4 bases, leaving 14 bases between them. This CDR3 is CASSPRKRSTEAFF. CDR3 coding DNA: TGTGCCAGCAGTCCTCGTAAAAGGAGCACTGAAGCTTTCTTT.

The chain has TRBV27 and TRBJ2-2; unclear D gene. Deletions cut 4 bases from V and 1 base from J, with 10 bases between. The CDR3 spans 15 residues. Germline values: CDR1 MNHEY, CDR2 SMNVEV (reference sequence). The CDR3 DNA follows: TGTGCCAGCAGTTCCAGGCCCGGGAACACCGGGGAGCTGTTTTTT. Protein sequence: CASSSRPGNTGELFF.

V usage is TRBV7-9 and J usage is TRBJ1-5; no reliable D call. There are 13 residues in the CDR3. Germline V lookup: CDR1 SEHNR, CDR2 FQNEAQ (reference sequence). The V and J ends lost 3 bases and 2 bases respectively, with 5 bases between them. CDR3 nucleotide sequence: TGTGCCAGCAGCTTCGAGGGCAATCAGCCCCAGCATTTT. This codes for CASSFEGNQPQHF. The variable domain in full, with the rest retrieved from reference TRBV7-9 and TRBJ1-5, is DTGVSQNPRHKITKRGQNVTFRCDPISEHNRLYWYRQTLGQGPEFLTYFQNEAQLEKSRLLSDRFSAERPKGSFSTLEIQRTEQGDSAMYLCASSFEGNQPQHFGDGTRLSIL.

V and J are TRBV5-1 and TRBJ1-1; tentatively, D is TRBD1 (6 bases). Looked up from germline, CDR1 is SGHRS and CDR2 is YFSETQ. V was shortened by 2 bases and J by 5 bases, with 19 bases between the two germline ends. The CDR3 totals 16 residues. The CDR3 loop is CASSFTKLQGWTEAFF. The DNA of the CDR3 is TGCGCCAGCAGCTTCACCAAGCTCCAGGGGTGGACTGAAGCTTTCTTT.

This clone showed up just once. CDR3 region: CASSSSPSGRAYEQYF. Here the CDR3 DNA reads TGTGCCAGCAGTTCCTCTCCTAGCGGGAGAGCCTACGAGCAGTACTTC. The chain has TRBV6-5 and TRBJ2-7; 10 bases fit TRBD2. Per germline, CDR1 MNHEY and CDR2 SVGAGI. The CDR3 spans 16 residues. J was trimmed by 2 bases and V by 4 bases; bases with no gene match: 8.

The V gene is TRBV5-1, the J gene TRBJ2-6, with D uncertain. CDR1 is SGHRS, CDR2 YFSETQ, per germline. With 0 bases removed from V and 4 bases from J, the gap between germline ends came to 8 bases. This CDR3 comprises 15 residues. The CDR3 sequence: CASSLDGAGANVLTF. In DNA, the CDR3 is TGCGCCAGCAGCTTGGATGGAGCAGGGGCCAACGTCCTGACTTTC. The full variable domain, completed using reference TRBV5-1 and TRBJ2-6, is KAGVTQTPRYLIKTRGQQVTLSCSPISGHRSVSWYQQTPGQGLQFLFEYFSETQRNKGNFPGRFSGRQFSNSRSEMNVSTLELGDSALYLCASSLDGAGANVLTFGAGSRLTVL.

This chain connects TRBV28 to TRBJ2-7; tentatively, D is TRBD1 (5 bases). Trimming shortened V by 5 bases and J by 5 bases, and 16 bases separated the two germline ends. The germline CDR1 and CDR2 sequences are MDHEN and SYDVKM. The length of the CDR3 is 14 residues. Written as DNA, the CDR3 is TGTGCCAGCAGTCCCCACCCAGGGCGCGACGAGCAGTACTTC. This sequence encodes CASSPHPGRDEQYF.

The chain couples TRBV6-1 to TRBJ1-2; a possible D gene is TRBD1 (5 bases). The V end lost 0 bases, the J end lost 4 bases, and 9 bases lay between the germline ends. The CDR3 sequence is 14 residues long. The germline CDR1 and CDR2 sequences are MNHNS and SASEGT. The CDR3 reads CASSEADSVYGYTF. The CDR3, as DNA: TGTGCCAGCAGTGAAGCCGACAGCGTCTATGGCTACACCTTC.